This T cell receptor (beta chain) is from a study of blood T cell repertoires in COVID-19. Across the study: Some COVID-19 samples were acute and others convalescent; all came from the United States, Italy and Spain. T cells, B-cell-depleted T cells, or PBMCs provided the cDNA or gDNA that served as material.

In this sample, this clone turned up once. Authors' processing steps: The assay estimated nucleated cells by amplifying reference gene primers. Generated by immunoSEQ multiplex PCR, the TCRdb table keeps only in-frame clones and is missing some. Clonal size and the V and J genes are those of that table, whereas D and trimming came from the DNA. The data contain 310,000 or so clones, 87% of them singletons. The CDR3 is 14 residues long. The V end lost 4 bases, the J end lost 3 bases, and 13 bases lay between the germline ends. CDR1 is GTSNPN and CDR2 is SVGIG in the germline V gene (reference sequence).

Sequenced sample: peripheral blood. This receptor was identified in a woman in her 50s who had recovered from COVID-19. The J gene is TRBJ1-5, the V gene TRBV30; a weak D match, TRBD1 (5 bases). The CDR3 sequence is CAWTKGPDNQPQHF. DNA of the CDR3: TGTGCCTGGACCAAGGGGCCAGACAATCAGCCCCAGCATTTT.